The TCR beta chain described here comes from a study of technical replicates of blood from a few donors. Germline assignment: CDR1 SGHTS and CDR2 YDEGEE. The CDR3 runs 17 residues. Trimming at V came to 1 base and at J to 7 bases, leaving 17 bases not matched to a gene. The repertoire was sequenced with immunoSEQ multiplex PCR; TCRdb's copy has only in-frame clones and lacks some. The sample gives roughly 50,000 clones, over 85% of which show up once; 4.2% is in the top ten. This sequence was found in a human donor in good health. Some clones in this sample may be carry-over from other donors' samples. This sequence joins TRBV5-8 and TRBJ2-7, with 7 bases fitting TRBD1. The sequenced material came from PBMCs. The CDR3 sequence: CASSLFGGPGGSGEQYF. CDR3 bases: TGTGCCAGCAGCTTGTTTGGTGGGCCAGGGGGATCGGGGGAGCAGTACTTC.